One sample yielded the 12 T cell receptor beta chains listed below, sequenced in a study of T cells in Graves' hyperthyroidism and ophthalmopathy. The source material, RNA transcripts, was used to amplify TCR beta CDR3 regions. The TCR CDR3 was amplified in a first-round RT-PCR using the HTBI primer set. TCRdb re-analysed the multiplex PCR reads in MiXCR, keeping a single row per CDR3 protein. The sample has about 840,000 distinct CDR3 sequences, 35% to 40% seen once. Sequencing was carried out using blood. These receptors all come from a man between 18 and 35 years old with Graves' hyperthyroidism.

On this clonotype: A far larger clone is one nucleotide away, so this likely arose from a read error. The CDR3 loop is CAGSPGVYEQYF. The CDR3 DNA reads as TGTGCCGGCAGCCCCGGGGTCTACGAGCAGTACTTC. The chain uses TRBV2 and TRBJ2-7; tentative D call: TRBD2 (5 bases). Germline CDR1 is SNHLY and CDR2 is FYNNEI. This CDR3 contains 12 residues.

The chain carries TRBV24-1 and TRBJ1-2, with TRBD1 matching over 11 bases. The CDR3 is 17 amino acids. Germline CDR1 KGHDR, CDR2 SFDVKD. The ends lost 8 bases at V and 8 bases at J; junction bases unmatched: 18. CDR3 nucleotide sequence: TGTGCCACCAACGGGACAGGGGGAGCTTCCACAACGGGGGGCTACACCTTC. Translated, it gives CATNGTGGASTTGGYTF.

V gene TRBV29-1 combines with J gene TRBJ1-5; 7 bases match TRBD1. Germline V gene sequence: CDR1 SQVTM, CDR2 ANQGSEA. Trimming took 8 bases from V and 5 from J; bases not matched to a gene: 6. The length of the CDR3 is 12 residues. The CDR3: CSSETGYQPQHF. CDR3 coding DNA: TGCAGCAGTGAGACAGGGTATCAGCCCCAGCATTTT.

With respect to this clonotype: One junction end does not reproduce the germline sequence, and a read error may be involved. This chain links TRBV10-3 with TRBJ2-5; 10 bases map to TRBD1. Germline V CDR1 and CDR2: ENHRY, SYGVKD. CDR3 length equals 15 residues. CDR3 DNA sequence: TGTGCCAGCAGTGGGGGACAGGGGATTTTAGAGACCCAGTACTTC. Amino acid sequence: CASSGGQGILETQYF.

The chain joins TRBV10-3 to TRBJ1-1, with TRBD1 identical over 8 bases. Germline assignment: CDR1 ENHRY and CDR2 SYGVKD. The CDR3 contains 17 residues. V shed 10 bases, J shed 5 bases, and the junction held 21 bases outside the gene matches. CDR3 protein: CATSKPGTGVVGTEAFF. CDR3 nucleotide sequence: TGTGCCACCAGCAAACCCGGGACAGGCGTCGTTGGGACTGAAGCTTTCTTT.

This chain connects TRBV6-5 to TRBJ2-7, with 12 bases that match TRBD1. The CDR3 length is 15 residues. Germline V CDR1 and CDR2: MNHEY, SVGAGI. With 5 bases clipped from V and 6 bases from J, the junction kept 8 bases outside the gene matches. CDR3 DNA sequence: TGTGCCAGCAGTGCCGGGACAGGGGGCTTGGCCGAGCAGTACTTC. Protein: CASSAGTGGLAEQYF.

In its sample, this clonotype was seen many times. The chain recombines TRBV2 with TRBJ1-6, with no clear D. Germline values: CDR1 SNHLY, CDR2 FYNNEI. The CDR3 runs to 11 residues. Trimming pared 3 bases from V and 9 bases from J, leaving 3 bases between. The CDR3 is CASSDVSPLHF. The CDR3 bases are TGTGCCAGCAGTGATGTTTCACCCCTCCACTTT.

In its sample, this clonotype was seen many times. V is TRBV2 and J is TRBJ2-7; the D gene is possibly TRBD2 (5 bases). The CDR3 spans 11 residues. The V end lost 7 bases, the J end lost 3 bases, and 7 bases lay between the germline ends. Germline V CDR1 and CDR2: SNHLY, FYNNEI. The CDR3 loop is CASIRGYEQYF. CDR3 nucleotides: TGTGCCAGCATTCGGGGCTACGAGCAGTACTTC. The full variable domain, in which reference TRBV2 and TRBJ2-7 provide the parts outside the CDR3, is EPEVTQTPSHQVTQMGQEVILRCVPISNHLYFYWYRQILGQKVEFLVSFYNNEISEKSEIFDDQFSVERPDGSNFTLKIRSTKLEDSAMYFCASIRGYEQYFGPGTRLTVT.

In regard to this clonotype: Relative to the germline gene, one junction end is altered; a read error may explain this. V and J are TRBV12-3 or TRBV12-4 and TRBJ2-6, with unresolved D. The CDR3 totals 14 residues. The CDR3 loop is CASSLDRAVSVPTF. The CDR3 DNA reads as TGTGCCAGCAGTTTAGACCGGGCGGTCAGCGTCCCGACTTTC.

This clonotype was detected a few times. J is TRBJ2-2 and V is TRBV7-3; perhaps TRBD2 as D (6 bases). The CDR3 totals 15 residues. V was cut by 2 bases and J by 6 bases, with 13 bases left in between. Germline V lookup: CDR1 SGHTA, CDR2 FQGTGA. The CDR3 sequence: CASSLGGLSAGELFF. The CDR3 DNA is TGTGCCAGCAGCTTAGGAGGGCTTAGCGCCGGGGAGCTGTTTTTT.

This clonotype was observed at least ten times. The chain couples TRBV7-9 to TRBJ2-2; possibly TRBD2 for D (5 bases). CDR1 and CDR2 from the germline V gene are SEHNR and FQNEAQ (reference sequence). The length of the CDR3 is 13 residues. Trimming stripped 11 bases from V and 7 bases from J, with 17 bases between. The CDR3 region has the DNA TGTGCCCTAAGGTGGGCTAGCAGCGGGGAGCTGTTTTTT. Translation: CALRWASSGELFF.

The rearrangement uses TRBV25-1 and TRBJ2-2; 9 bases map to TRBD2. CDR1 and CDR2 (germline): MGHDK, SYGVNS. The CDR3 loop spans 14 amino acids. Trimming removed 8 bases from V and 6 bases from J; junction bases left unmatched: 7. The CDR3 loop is CASPVAGAAGELFF. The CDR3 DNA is TGTGCCAGCCCAGTAGCGGGAGCAGCCGGGGAGCTGTTTTTT. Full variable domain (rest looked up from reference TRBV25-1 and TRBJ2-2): EADIYQTPRYLVIGTGKKITLECSQTMGHDKMYWYQQDPGMELHLIHYSYGVNSTEKGDLSSESTVSRIRTEHFPLTLESARPSHTSQYLCASPVAGAAGELFFGEGSRLTVL.